Described below is a single TCR beta chain sequence and its context. The data derive from a study of blood T cell repertoires in COVID-19. Using immunoSEQ multiplex PCR, the repertoire was profiled, and TCRdb retains in-frame clones only, with some absent. The sample records under 250,000 clones, roughly 84% being singletons. Trimming removed 7 bases at V and 0 bases at J, with 9 bases between. This CDR3 is built from 13 residues. In germline, CDR1 is SGHVS, CDR2 FQNEAQ. The TCR was taken from a woman older than 75 with acute or convalescent COVID-19. Sequencing was done on a sample of peripheral blood. The rearrangement joins TRBV7-8 to TRBJ1-2; possibly TRBD1 for D (5 bases). CDR3 residues: CASIGASNYGYTF. The CDR3 bases are TGTGCCAGCATAGGGGCATCTAACTATGGCTACACCTTC.